This TCR beta chain appears in the sequencing data of a study of patients and donors after allogeneic stem cell transplantation. This clonotype came up a few times. TCRdb re-derived calls from the RT-PCR reads in MiXCR, one entry per CDR3 protein. The sample lists about a million distinct CDR3 sequences; roughly 18% were seen once. Germline-derived CDR1 and CDR2 are SGHAT and FQNNGV. This CDR3 spans 17 amino acids. V lost 0 bases and J lost 0, with 12 bases in between. The sample consisted of blood, either unsorted or a sorted T cell fraction (not recorded which). The sequence came from a human donor who was either an allogeneic HSCT recipient or a stem cell or donor lymphocyte infusion donor (not recorded which). It is not recorded whose cells these are; they may come from a transplant donor. The chain combines TRBV11-2 with TRBJ2-1; D not certain. In nucleotides, the CDR3 is TGTGCCAGCAGCTTAGATCTCTGGCGGAGCTCCTACAATGAGCAGTTCTTC. Residues: CASSLDLWRSSYNEQFF.